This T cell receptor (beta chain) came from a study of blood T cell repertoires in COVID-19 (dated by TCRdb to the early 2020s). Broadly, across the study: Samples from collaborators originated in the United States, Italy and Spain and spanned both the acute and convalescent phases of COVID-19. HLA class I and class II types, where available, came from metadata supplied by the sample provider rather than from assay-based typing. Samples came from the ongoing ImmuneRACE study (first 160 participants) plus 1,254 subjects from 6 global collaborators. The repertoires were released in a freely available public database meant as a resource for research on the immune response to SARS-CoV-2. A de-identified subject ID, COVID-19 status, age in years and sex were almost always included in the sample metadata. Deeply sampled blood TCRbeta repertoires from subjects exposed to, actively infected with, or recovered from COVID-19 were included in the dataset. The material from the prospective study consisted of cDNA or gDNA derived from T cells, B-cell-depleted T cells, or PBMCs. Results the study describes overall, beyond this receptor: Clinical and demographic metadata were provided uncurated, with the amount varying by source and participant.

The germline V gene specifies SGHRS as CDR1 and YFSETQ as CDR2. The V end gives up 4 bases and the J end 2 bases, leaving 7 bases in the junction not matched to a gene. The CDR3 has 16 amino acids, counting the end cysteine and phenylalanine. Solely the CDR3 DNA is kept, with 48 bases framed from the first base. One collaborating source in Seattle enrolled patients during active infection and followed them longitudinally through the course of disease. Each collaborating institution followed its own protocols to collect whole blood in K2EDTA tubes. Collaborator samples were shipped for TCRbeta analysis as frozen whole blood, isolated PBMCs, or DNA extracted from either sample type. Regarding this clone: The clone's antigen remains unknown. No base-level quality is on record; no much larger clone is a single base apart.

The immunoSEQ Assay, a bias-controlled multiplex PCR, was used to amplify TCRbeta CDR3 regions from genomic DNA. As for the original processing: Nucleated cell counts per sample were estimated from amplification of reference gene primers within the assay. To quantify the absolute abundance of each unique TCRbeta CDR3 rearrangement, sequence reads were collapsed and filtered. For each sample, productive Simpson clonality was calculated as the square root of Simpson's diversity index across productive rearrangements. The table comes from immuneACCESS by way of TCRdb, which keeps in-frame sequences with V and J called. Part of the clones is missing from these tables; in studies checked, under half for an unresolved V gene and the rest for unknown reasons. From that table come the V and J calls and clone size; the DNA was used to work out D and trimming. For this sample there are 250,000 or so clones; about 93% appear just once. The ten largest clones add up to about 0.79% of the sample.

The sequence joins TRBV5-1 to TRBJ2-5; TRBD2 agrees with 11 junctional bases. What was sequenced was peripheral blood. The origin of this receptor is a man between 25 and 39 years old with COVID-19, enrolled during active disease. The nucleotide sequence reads TGCGCCAGCAGCCTAACCGGGACTAGCGGACAAGAGACCCAGTACTTC. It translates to CASSLTGTSGQETQYF.